The 18 T cell receptor beta chains below come from one sample, sequenced in a study of blood T cell repertoires in COVID-19. Sequencing was performed with immunoSEQ multiplex PCR; in TCRdb, only in-frame clones are kept and a portion is missing. Seen here are about 140,000 clones, about 86% observed once, and the top ten hold around 8.5%. The specimen sequenced was peripheral blood. These receptors were obtained from a woman aged 55-69 years with acute or convalescent COVID-19.

The CDR3 sequence: CAPYITGVNTEAFF. In nucleotides, the CDR3 is TGTGCCCCATACATTACAGGGGTGAACACTGAAGCTTTCTTT. V is TRBV24-1 and J is TRBJ1-1; TRBD1 matches 7 bases. The CDR3 has 14 amino acids. In germline, CDR1 is KGHDR, CDR2 SFDVKD. V dropped 12 bases and J dropped 0; count of bases not matched to a gene: 9.

The sample holds one count of this clone. The chain is built from TRBV11-2 and TRBJ1-2, with unresolved D. The V and J ends lost 4 bases and 7 bases respectively, with 7 bases between them. This CDR3 is 11 amino acids long. The V gene's germline CDR1 is SGHAT and CDR2 FQNNGV. The CDR3 here is CASSSLGGYTF. CDR3 nucleotide sequence: TGTGCCAGCAGCTCGCTAGGTGGCTACACCTTC.

The V gene is TRBV3-1 (or the pseudogene TRBV3-2), the J gene TRBJ1-2; 9 nucleotides align to TRBD1. V dropped 4 bases and J dropped 1; count of bases not matched to a gene: 1. This CDR3 comprises 14 residues. CDR1 LGHDT and CDR2 YNNKEL come from the germline V gene (reference sequence). CDR3 protein: CASSPGQGNYGYTF. The CDR3 DNA follows: TGTGCCAGCAGCCCGGGACAGGGTAACTATGGCTACACCTTC.

The chain carries TRBV5-1 and TRBJ1-2; D is uncertain. This CDR3 contains 14 residues. Trimming took off 0 bases at V and 6 bases at J, with 12 bases between the two ends. CDR1 and CDR2 (germline): SGHRS, YFSETQ. This CDR3 is CASSLGEVPNGYTF. The CDR3 DNA sequence: TGCGCCAGCAGCTTGGGGGAGGTCCCCAATGGCTACACCTTC.

This clone occurred once. The chain carries TRBV7-2 and TRBJ1-1; 9 bases are shared with TRBD1. V lost 1 base, J lost 8 bases, and 11 bases stayed unmatched. This CDR3 comprises 16 residues. Germline CDR1 is SGHTA and CDR2 is FQGNSA. The CDR3 loop reads CASSLDRGTGSTEAFF. DNA for the CDR3: TGTGCCAGCAGCTTAGACCGAGGGACAGGGTCCACCGAAGCTTTCTTT.

The chain joins TRBV28 to TRBJ1-1, with a tentative D call TRBD1 (6 bases). Germline V lookup: CDR1 MDHEN, CDR2 SYDVKM. V shed 6 bases and J shed 0 bases, with 11 bases lying between them. This CDR3 comprises 14 residues. CDR3 region: CASRGGAMNTEAFF. CDR3 nucleotide sequence: TGTGCCAGCAGAGGGGGGGCCATGAACACTGAAGCTTTCTTT.

A few counts support this clone. This chain uses TRBV5-1 with TRBJ2-1, with 8 bases identical to TRBD2. V lost 2 bases, J lost 1 base, and 11 bases stayed unmatched. This CDR3 contains 18 residues. Germline assignment: CDR1 SGHRS and CDR2 YFSETQ. The CDR3 nucleotides are TGCGCCAGCAGCTTTACACCCTTAGCGGGGCAGTCCTACAATGAGCAGTTCTTC. Protein: CASSFTPLAGQSYNEQFF.

The rearrangement links TRBV2 to TRBJ2-1, with TRBD2 identical over 7 bases. CDR1 is SNHLY, CDR2 FYNNEI, per germline. The ends lost 7 bases at V and 7 bases at J; junction bases unmatched: 1. CDR3 length: 11 residues. The CDR3 sequence is CASTGGNEQFF. CDR3 nucleotide sequence: TGTGCCAGCACGGGAGGTAATGAGCAGTTCTTC. The entire variable domain, with the rest obtained from reference TRBV2 and TRBJ2-1, is as follows: EPEVTQTPSHQVTQMGQEVILRCVPISNHLYFYWYRQILGQKVEFLVSFYNNEISEKSEIFDDQFSVERPDGSNFTLKIRSTKLEDSAMYFCASTGGNEQFFGPGTRLTVL.

The gene calls are TRBV6-2 or TRBV6-3 and TRBJ2-2; 9 bases map to TRBD1. V was pared by 6 bases and J by 0 bases, with 8 bases of the junction left unmatched. The CDR3 runs to 17 residues. CDR1 is MNHEY, CDR2 SVGEGT, per germline. CDR3 amino acids: CASSIRGQGANTGELFF. CDR3 coding DNA: TGTGCCAGCAGCATACGGGGACAGGGCGCGAACACCGGGGAGCTGTTTTTT.

The chain joins TRBV20-1 to TRBJ1-6; 9 bases are a match to TRBD1. Germline CDR1 is DFQATT and CDR2 is SNEGSKA (reference sequence). J gave up 6 bases and V 3 bases, and 6 bases lay outside the gene matches. The CDR3 has 15 amino acids. CDR3 DNA sequence: TGCAGTGCTAGTATTGGGACAGGGATTAATTCACCCCTCCACTTT. Translation gives CSASIGTGINSPLHF.

The rearrangement links TRBV7-8 to TRBJ1-1; D remains unclear. The germline V gene encodes CDR1 SGHVS and CDR2 FQNEAQ. The CDR3 runs to 12 residues. The V end was cut by 5 bases, the J end by 5 bases, with 9 bases between. The CDR3 is CASSHSQTEAFF. Written as DNA, the CDR3 is TGTGCCAGCAGCCACAGTCAGACTGAAGCTTTCTTT.

This clone was seen a single time. V and J are TRBV7-6 and TRBJ1-5, with 9 bases matching TRBD1. CDR3 length: 18 amino acids. Germline V gene data show CDR1 as SGHVS and CDR2 as FNYEAQ. V shed 5 bases and J 1 base; nucleotides not matched to a gene: 12. CDR3 protein: CASSHGQGPLLSNQPQHF. CDR3 nucleotides: TGTGCCAGCAGCCACGGACAGGGGCCCCTTCTAAGCAATCAGCCCCAGCATTTT.

This chain connects TRBV11-2 to TRBJ2-7; TRBD1 matches 10 bases. The CDR3 runs 14 residues. With 4 bases clipped from V and 4 bases from J, the junction kept 4 bases outside the gene matches. CDR1 SGHAT and CDR2 FQNNGV come from the germline V gene. CDR3 DNA: TGTGCCAGCAGCTGGGACAGGGGATGGTACGAGCAGTACTTC. This encodes CASSWDRGWYEQYF.

V usage is TRBV7-8 and J usage is TRBJ1-6; D may be TRBD1 (6 bases). The CDR3 contains 16 residues. Trimming took off 2 bases at V and 7 bases at J, with 15 bases between the two ends. Germline CDR1 SGHVS, CDR2 FQNEAQ. CDR3 coding DNA: TGTGCCAGCAGCTTAATCGGCGCAGGGGCCAATTCACCCCTCCACTTT. Its translation: CASSLIGAGANSPLHF. The full variable domain, completed using reference TRBV7-8 and TRBJ1-6, is GAGVSQSPRYKVAKRGQDVALRCDPISGHVSLFWYQQALGQGPEFLTYFQNEAQLDKSGLPSDRFFAERPEGSVSTLKIQRTQQEDSAVYLCASSLIGAGANSPLHFGNGTRLTVT.

The chain employs TRBV19 and TRBJ2-6; D might be TRBD1 (5 bases). V was trimmed by 6 bases and J by 0 bases, leaving 15 bases between them. CDR3 length: 17 residues. CDR1 and CDR2 from the germline V gene are LNHDA and SQIVND (reference sequence). The DNA for the CDR3 is TGTGCCAGTAGAAAGGGGCGAGGTCTCTCTGGGGCCAACGTCCTGACTTTC. This encodes CASRKGRGLSGANVLTF.

The V gene is TRBV15, the J gene TRBJ2-2; D might be TRBD2 (5 bases). V lost 0 bases to trimming and J lost 7 bases, with 12 bases between them. Germline CDR1 and CDR2: LNHNV and YYDKDF (reference sequence). This CDR3 is built from 15 residues. Here the CDR3 DNA reads TGTGCCACCAGCAGAGATTGGTTCGGAGGCGGGGAGCTGTTTTTT. Its protein is CATSRDWFGGGELFF.

Turning to this clone: An end of the junction does not agree with germline; a read error may underlie this. V is TRBV2 and J is TRBJ2-5, with a possible D match to TRBD1 (5 bases). The length of the CDR3 is 15 residues. The germline V gene has CDR1 SNHLY and CDR2 FYNNEI. In nucleotides, the CDR3 is TGTGCCAGCAAAGACAGCCTACCCGTCCAAAAGACCCAGTACTTC. This codes for CASKDSLPVQKTQYF.

V gene TRBV4-1 combines with J gene TRBJ2-5; D is undetermined. The V and J ends lost 3 bases and 1 base respectively, with 15 bases between them. CDR1 MGHRA and CDR2 YSYEKL come from the germline V gene. The CDR3 runs to 16 residues. The DNA for the CDR3 is TGCGCCAGCAGCCAGGTGCCTCCTAACCTCCAAGAGACCCAGTACTTC. Translation: CASSQVPPNLQETQYF.